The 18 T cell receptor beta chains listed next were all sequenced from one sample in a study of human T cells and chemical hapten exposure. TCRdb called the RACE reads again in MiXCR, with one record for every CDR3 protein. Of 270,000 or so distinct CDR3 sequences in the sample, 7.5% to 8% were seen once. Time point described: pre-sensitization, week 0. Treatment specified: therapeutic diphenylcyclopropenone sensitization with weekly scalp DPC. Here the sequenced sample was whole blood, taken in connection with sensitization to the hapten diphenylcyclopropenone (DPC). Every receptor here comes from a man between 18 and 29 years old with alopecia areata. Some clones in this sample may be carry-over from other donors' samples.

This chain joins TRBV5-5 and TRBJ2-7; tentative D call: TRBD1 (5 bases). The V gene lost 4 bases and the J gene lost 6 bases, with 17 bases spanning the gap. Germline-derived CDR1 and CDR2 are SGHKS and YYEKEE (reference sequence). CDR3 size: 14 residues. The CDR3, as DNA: TGTGCCAGCAGCCGCGACAGAGTTAGGACCGAGCAGTACGTC. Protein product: CASSRDRVRTEQYV.

The CDR3 is CASSPEGLPNEQFF. As DNA, the CDR3 is TGCGCCAGCAGCCCGGAGGGACTACCGAATGAGCAGTTCTTC. The V and J genes are TRBV5-1 and TRBJ2-1; TRBD2 agrees at 7 bases. The ends lost 4 bases at V and 7 bases at J; junction bases unmatched: 8. The CDR3 is made up of 14 amino acids. Per germline, CDR1 SGHRS and CDR2 YFSETQ.

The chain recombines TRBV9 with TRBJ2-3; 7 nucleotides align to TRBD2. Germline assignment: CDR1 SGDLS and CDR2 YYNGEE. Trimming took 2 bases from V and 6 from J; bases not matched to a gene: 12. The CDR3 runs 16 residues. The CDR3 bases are TGTGCCAGCAGCGTTGTAGAGCGGGGTTCTCGCGATACGCAGTATTTT. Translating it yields CASSVVERGSRDTQYF.

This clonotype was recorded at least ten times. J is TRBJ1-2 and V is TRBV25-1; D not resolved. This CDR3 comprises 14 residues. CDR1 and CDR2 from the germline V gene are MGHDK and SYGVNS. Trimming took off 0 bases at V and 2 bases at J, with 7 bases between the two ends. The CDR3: CASSEYSGNYGYTF. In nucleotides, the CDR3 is TGTGCCAGCAGTGAATACTCAGGAAACTATGGCTACACCTTC.

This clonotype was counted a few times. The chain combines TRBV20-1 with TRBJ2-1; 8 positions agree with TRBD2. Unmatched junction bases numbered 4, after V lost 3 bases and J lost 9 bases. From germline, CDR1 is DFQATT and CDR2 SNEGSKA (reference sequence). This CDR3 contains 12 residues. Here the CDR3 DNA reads TGCAGTGCTAGCGGGGGGGCCTTTGAGCAGTTCTTC. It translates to CSASGGAFEQFF.

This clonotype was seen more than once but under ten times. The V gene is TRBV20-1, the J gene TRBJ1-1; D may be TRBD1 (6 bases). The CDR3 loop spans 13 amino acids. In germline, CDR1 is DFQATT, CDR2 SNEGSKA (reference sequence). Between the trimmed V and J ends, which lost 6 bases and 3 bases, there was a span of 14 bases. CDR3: CSALDSRDTEAFF. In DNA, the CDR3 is TGCAGTGCCTTGGACAGCAGGGACACTGAAGCTTTCTTT.

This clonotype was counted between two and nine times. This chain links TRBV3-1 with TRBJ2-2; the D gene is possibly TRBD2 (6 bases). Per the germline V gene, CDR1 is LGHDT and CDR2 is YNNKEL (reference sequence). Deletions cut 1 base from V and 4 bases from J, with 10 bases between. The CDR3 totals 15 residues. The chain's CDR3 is CASSQVGGSTGELFF. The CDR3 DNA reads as TGTGCCAGCAGCCAAGTCGGGGGATCCACCGGGGAGCTGTTTTTT.

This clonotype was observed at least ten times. The chain's CDR3 is CASSLGQAVNYGYTF. The CDR3 DNA sequence: TGTGCCAGCAGTTTAGGGCAGGCGGTTAACTATGGCTACACCTTC. V usage is TRBV12-3 or TRBV12-4 and J usage is TRBJ1-2, with D unclear. This CDR3 is 15 amino acids long. V was shortened by 1 base and J by 1 base, with 10 bases between the two germline ends.

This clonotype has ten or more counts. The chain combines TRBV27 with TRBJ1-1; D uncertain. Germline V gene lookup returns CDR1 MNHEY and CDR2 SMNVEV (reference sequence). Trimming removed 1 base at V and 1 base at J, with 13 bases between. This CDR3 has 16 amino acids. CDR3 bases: TGTGCCAGCAGTTTATTAAGCCCATTGGAGAACACTGAAGCTTTCTTT. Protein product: CASSLLSPLENTEAFF.

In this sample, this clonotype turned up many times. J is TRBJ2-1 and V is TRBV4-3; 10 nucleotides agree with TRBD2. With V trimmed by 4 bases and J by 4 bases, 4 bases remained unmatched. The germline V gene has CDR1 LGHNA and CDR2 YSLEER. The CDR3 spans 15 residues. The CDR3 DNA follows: TGCGCCAGCAGCCTGGGGACTAGCGAATACAATGAGCAGTTCTTC. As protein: CASSLGTSEYNEQFF.

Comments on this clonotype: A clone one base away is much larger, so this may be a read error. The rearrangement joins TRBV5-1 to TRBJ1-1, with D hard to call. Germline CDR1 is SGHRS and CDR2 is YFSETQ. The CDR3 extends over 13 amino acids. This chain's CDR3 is CASSSQKNTKAFF. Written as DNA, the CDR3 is TGCGCCAGCAGTTCTCAGAAGAACACTAAAGCTTTCTTT.

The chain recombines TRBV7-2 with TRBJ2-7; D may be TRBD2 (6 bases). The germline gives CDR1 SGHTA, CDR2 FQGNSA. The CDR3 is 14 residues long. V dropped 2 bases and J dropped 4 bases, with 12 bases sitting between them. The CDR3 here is CASSLRGNLYEQYF. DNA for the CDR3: TGTGCCAGCAGCTTACGCGGGAACCTATACGAGCAGTACTTC.

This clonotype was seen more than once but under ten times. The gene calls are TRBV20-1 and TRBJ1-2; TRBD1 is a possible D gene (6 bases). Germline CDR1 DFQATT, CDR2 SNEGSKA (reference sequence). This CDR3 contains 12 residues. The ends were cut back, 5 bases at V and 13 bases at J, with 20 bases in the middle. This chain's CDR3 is CSAPRGVFGPTF. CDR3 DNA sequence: TGCAGTGCTCCGAGGGGGGTATTCGGGCCCACCTTC.

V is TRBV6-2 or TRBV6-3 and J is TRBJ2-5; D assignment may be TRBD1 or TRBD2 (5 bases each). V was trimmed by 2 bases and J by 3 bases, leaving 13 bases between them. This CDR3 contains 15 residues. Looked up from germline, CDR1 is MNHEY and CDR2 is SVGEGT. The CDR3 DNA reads TGTGCCAGCAGTTACGGGGCGGAGCGGAAAGAGACCCAGTACTTC. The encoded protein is CASSYGAERKETQYF.

For the CDR3, the DNA is TGCGCCAGCAGTGGGGACTTTACCGACAATGAGCAGTTCTTC. Amino acid sequence: CASSGDFTDNEQFF. V usage is TRBV10-1 and J usage is TRBJ2-1; weak D call: TRBD2 (6 bases). V was clipped by 4 bases and J by 5 bases, with 12 bases between them. The CDR3 spans 14 residues. From germline, CDR1 is WNHNN and CDR2 SYGVQD (reference sequence).

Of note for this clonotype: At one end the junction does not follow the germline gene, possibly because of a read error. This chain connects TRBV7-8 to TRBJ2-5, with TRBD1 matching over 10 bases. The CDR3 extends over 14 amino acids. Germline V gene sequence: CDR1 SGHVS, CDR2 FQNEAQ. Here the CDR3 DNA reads TGTCCCAGCAGCTTACGGGACAGGGGAAAGACCCAGTACTTC. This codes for CPSSLRDRGKTQYF.

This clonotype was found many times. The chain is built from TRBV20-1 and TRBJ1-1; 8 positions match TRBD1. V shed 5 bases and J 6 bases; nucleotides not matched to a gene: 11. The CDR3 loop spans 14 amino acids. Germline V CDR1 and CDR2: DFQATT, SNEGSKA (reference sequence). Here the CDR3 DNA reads TGCAGTGCTCAAGACAGGGGCGCGGGCCCTGAAGCTTTCTTT. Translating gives CSAQDRGAGPEAFF.

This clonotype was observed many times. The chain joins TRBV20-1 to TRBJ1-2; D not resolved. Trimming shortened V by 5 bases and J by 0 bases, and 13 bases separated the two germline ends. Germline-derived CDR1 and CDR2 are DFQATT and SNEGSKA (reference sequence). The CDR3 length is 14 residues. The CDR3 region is CSAPPARANYGYTF. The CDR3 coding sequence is TGCAGTGCTCCCCCTGCCCGGGCTAACTATGGCTACACCTTC.